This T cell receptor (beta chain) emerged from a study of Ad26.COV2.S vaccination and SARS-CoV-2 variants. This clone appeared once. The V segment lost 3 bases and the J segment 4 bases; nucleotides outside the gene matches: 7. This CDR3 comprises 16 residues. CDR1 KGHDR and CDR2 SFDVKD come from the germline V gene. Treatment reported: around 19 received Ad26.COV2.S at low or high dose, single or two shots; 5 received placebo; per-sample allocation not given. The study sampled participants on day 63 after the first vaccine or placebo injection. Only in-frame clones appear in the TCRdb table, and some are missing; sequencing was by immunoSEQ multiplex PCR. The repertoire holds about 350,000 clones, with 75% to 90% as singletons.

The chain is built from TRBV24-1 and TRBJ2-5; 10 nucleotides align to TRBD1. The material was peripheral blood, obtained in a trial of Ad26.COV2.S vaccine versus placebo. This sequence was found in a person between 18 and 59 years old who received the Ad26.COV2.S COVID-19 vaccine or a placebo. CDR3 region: CATSDTTGGAGETQYF. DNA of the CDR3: TGTGCCACCAGTGATACGACAGGGGGCGCGGGAGAGACCCAGTACTTC.